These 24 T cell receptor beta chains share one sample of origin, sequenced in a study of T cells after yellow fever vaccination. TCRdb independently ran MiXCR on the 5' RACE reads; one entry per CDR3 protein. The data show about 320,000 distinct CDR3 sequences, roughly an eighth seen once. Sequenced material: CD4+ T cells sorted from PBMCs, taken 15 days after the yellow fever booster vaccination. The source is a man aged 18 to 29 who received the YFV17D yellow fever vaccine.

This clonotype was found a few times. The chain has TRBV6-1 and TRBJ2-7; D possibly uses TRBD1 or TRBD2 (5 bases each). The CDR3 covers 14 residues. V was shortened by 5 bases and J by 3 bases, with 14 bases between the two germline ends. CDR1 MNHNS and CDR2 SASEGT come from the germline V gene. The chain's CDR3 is CASSSRDGNYEQYV. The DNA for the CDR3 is TGTGCCAGCAGTAGCAGGGACGGGAACTACGAGCAGTACGTC.

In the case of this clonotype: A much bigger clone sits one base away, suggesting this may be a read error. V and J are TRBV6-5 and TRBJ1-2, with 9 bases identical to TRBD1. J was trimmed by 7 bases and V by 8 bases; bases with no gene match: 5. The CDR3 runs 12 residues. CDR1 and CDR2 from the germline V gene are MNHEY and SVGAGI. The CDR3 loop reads CASGQDRGGYTF. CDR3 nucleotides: TGTGCCAGCGGTCAGGACAGGGGTGGCTACACCTTC.

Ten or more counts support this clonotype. The CDR3 DNA reads as TGTGCCAGCACCGGAGGGGACTATGGCTACACCTTC. Its protein is CASTGGDYGYTF. The chain employs TRBV7-9 and TRBJ1-2, with a weak D call TRBD1 (5 bases). Germline V gene sequence: CDR1 SEHNR, CDR2 FQNEAQ (reference sequence). CDR3 length: 12 amino acids. V was cut by 7 bases and J by 3 bases, with 9 bases left in between.

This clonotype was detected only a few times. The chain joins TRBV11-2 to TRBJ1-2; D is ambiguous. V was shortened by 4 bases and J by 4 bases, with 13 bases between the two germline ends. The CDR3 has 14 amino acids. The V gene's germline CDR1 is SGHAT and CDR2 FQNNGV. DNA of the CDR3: TGTGCCAGCAGCTCTCCTGGTCGGGTCTATGGCTACACCTTC. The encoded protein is CASSSPGRVYGYTF.

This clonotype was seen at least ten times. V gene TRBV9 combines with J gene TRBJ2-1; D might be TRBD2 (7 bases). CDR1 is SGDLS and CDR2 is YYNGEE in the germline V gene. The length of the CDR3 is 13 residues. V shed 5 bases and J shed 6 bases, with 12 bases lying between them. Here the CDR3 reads CASSRRGGNEQFF. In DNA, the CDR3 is TGTGCCAGCAGTCGAAGGGGGGGCAATGAGCAGTTCTTC.

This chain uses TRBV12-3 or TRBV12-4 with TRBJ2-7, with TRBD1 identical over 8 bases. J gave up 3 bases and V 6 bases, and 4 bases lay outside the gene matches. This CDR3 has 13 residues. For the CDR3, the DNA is TGTGCCAGCAGGCCCGACAGGGGCTACGAGCAGTACGTC. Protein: CASRPDRGYEQYV.

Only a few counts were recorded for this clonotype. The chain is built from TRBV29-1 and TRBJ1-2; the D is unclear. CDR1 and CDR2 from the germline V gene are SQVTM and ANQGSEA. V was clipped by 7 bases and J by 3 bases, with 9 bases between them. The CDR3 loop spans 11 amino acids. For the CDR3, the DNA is TGCAGCGCCCACAGTTACTATGGCTACACCTTC. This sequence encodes CSAHSYYGYTF.

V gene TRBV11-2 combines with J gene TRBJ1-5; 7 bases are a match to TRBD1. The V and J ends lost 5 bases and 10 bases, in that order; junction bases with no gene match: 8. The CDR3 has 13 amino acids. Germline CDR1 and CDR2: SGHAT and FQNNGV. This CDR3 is CASSPTGHSPQHF. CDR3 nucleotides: TGTGCCAGCAGCCCGACAGGGCACTCCCCCCAGCATTTT. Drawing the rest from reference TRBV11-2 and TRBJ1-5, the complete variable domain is EAGVAQSPRYKIIEKRQSVAFWCNPISGHATLYWYQQILGQGPKLLIQFQNNGVVDDSQLPKDRFSAERLKGVDSTLKIQPAKLEDSAVYLCASSPTGHSPQHFGDGTRLSIL.

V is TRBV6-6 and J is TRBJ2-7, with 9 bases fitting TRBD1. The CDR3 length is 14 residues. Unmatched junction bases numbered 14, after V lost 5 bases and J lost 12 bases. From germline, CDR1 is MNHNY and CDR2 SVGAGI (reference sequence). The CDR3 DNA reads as TGTGCCAGCAGTAGCCGCGACAGGGGGGGAGAGGTGTACTTC. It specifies CASSSRDRGGEVYF.

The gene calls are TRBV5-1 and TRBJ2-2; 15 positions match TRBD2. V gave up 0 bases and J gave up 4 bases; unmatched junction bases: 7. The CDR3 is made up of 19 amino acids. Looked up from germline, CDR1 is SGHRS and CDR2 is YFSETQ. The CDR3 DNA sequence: TGCGCCAGCAGCTTGGCCCCGGGACTAGCGGGGGGAGCCACCGGGGAGCTGTTTTTT. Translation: CASSLAPGLAGGATGELFF.

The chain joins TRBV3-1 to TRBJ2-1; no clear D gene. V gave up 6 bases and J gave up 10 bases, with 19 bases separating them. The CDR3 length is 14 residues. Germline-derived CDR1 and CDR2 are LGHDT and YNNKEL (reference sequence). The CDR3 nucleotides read TGTGCCAGCAGTCCGGGCCTAACGGTAGGGGAGCAGTTCTTC. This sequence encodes CASSPGLTVGEQFF.

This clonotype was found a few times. CDR3 nucleotide sequence: TGCAGCGTAGTTACTAGAAACACCGGGGAGCTGTTTTTT. Protein product: CSVVTRNTGELFF. The genes are TRBV29-1 and TRBJ2-2, with D maybe TRBD2 (5 bases). V was cut by 6 bases and J by 2 bases, with 10 bases left in between. The CDR3 runs 13 residues. Per germline, CDR1 SQVTM and CDR2 ANQGSEA.

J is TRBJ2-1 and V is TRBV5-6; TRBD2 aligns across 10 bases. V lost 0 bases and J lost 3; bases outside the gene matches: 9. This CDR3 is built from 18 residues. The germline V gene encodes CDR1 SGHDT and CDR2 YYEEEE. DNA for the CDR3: TGTGCCAGCAGCTTGGGTTTAGCGGGGGGAACGGGCTACAATGAGCAGTTCTTC. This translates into CASSLGLAGGTGYNEQFF. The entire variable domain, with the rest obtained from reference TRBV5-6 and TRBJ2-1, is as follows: DAGVTQSPTHLIKTRGQQVTLRCSPKSGHDTVSWYQQALGQGPQFIFQYYEEEERQRGNFPDRFSGHQFPNYSSELNVNALLLGDSALYLCASSLGLAGGTGYNEQFFGPGTRLTVL.

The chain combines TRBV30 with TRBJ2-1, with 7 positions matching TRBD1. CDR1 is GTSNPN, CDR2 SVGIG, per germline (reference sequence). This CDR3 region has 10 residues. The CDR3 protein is CASGGQKKFF. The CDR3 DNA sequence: TGTGCGTCTGGGGGACAGAAAAAGTTCTTC.

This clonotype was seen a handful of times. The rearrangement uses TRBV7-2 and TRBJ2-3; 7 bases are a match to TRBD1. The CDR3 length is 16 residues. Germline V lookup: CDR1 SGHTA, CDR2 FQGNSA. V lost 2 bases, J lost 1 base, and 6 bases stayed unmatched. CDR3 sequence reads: CASSLSRQGGTDTQYF. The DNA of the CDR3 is TGTGCCAGCAGCTTAAGTAGACAGGGAGGCACAGATACGCAGTATTTT. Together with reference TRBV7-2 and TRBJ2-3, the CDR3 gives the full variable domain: GAGVSQSPSNKVTEKGKDVELRCDPISGHTALYWYRQSLGQGLEFLIYFQGNSAPDKSGLPSDRFSAERTGGSVSTLTIQRTQQEDSAVYLCASSLSRQGGTDTQYFGPGTRLTVL.

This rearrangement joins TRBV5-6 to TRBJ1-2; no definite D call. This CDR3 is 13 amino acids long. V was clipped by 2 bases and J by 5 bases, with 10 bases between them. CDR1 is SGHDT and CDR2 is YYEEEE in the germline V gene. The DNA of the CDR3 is TGTGCCAGCAGCTTATCAGCGCCGTATGGCTACACCTTC. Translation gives CASSLSAPYGYTF.

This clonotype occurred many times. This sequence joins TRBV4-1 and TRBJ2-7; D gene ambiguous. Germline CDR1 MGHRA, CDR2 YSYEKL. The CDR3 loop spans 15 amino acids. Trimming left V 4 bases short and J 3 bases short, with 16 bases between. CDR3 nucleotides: TGCGCCAGCAGCCCCCGGCCAGTTGGAATCTACGAGCAGTACTTC. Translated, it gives CASSPRPVGIYEQYF.

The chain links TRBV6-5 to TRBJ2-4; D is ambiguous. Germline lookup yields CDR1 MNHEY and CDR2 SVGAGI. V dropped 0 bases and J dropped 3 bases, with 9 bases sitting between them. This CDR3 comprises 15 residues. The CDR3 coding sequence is TGTGCCAGCAGTTACTCGAAAAAGGGCAAAAACATTCAGTACTTC. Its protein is CASSYSKKGKNIQYF.

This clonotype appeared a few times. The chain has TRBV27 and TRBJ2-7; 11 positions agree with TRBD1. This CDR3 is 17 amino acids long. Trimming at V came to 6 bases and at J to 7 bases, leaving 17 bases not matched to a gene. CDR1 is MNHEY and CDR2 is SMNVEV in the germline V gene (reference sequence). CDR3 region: CASSSLGLGGQGVEQYF. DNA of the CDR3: TGTGCCAGCAGCAGTTTGGGTCTTGGGGGACAGGGGGTGGAGCAGTACTTC.

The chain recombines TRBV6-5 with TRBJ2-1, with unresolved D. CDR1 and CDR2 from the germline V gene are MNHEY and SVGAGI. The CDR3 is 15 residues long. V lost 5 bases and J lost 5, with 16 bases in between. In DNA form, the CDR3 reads TGTGCCAGCAGTATCGAGGCTAACTATAACAATGAGCAGTTCTTC. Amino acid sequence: CASSIEANYNNEQFF.

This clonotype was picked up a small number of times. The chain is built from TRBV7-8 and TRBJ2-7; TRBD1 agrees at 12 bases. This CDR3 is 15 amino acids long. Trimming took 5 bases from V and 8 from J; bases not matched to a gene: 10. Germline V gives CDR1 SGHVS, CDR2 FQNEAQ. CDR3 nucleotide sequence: TGTGCCAGCAGCCCGCGGGACAGGGGGCAGGGGAAGCAGTACGTC. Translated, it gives CASSPRDRGQGKQYV.

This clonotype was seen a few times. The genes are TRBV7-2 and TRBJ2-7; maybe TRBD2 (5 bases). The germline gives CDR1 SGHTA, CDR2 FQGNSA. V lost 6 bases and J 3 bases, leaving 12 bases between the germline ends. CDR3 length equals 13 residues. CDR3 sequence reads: CASRPDGVYEQYF. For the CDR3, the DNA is TGTGCCAGCAGACCCGACGGGGTCTACGAGCAGTACTTC.

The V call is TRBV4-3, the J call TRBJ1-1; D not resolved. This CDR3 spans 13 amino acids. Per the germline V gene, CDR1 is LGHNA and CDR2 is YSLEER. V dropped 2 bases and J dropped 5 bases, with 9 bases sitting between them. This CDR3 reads CASSQFGDTEAFF. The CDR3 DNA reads TGCGCCAGCAGCCAATTCGGGGATACTGAAGCTTTCTTT.

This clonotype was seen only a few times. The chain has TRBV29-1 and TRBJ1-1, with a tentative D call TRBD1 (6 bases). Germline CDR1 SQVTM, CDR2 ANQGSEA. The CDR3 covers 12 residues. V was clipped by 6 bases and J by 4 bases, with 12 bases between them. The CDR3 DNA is TGCAGCGTGGTTACAGGGAGCACTGAAGCTTTCTTT. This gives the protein CSVVTGSTEAFF.